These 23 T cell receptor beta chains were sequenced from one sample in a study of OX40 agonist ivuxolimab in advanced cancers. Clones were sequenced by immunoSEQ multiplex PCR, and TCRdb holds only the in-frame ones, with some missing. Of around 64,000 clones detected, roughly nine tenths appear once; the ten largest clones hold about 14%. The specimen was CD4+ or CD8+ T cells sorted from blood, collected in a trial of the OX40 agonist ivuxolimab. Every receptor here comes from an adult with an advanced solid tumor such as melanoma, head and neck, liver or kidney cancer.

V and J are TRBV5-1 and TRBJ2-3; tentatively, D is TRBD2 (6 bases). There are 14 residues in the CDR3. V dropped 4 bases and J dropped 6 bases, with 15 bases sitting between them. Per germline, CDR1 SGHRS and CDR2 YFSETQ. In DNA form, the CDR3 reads TGCGCCAGCAGCCGCCTAGGTGGGAGGGATACGCAGTATTTT. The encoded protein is CASSRLGGRDTQYF.

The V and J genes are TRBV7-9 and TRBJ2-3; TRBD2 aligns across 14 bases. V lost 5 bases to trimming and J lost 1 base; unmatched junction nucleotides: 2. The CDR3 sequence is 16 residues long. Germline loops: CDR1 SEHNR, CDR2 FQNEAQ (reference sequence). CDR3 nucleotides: TGTGCCAGCAGCCCGGGACTAGCGGGAGGCACAGATACGCAGTATTTT. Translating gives CASSPGLAGGTDTQYF.

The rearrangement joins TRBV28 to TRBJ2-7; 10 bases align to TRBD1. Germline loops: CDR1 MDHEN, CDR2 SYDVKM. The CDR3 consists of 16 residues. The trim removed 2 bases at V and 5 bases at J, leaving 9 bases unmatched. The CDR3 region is CASSLETGTGVNEQYF. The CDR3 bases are TGTGCCAGCAGTTTAGAGACCGGGACAGGGGTCAACGAGCAGTACTTC. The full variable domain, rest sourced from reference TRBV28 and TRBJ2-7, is DVKVTQSSRYLVKRTGEKVFLECVQDMDHENMFWYRQDPGLGLRLIYFSYDVKMKEKGDIPEGYSVSREKKERFSLILESASTNQTSMYLCASSLETGTGVNEQYFGPGTRLTVT.

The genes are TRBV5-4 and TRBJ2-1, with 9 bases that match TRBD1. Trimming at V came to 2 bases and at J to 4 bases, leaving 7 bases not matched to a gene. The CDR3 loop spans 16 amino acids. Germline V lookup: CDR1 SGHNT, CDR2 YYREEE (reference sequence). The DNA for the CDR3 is TGTGCCAGCAGCTTTGAGCGACAGGGGGTTTACAATGAGCAGTTCTTC. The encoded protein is CASSFERQGVYNEQFF.

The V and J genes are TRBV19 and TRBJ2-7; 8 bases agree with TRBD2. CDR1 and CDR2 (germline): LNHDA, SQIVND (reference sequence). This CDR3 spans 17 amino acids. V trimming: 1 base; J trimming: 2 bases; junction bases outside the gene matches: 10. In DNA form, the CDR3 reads TGTGCCAGTAGTATAGTGGGGGAAACTAGCGGTACCTACGAGCAGTACTTC. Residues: CASSIVGETSGTYEQYF.

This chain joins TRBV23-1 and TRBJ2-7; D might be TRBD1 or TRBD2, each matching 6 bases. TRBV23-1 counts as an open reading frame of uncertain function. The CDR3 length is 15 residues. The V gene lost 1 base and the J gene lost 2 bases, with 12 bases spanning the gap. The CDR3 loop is CASSQFTRGAYEQYF. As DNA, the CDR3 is TGCGCCAGCAGTCAATTTACTAGGGGGGCCTACGAGCAGTACTTC.

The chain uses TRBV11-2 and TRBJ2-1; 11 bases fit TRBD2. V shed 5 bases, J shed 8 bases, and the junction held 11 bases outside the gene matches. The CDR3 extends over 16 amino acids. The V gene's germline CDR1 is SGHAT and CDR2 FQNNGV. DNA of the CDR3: TGTGCCAGCAGCCCCCGGCTAGCGGGAGGCGTCGATGAGCAGTTCTTC. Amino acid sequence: CASSPRLAGGVDEQFF.

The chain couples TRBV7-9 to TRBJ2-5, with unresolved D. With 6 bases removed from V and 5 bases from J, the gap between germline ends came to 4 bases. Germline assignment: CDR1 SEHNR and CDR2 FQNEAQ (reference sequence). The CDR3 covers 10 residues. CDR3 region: CASSEETQYF. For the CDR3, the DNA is TGTGCCAGCAGTGAGGAGACCCAGTACTTC.

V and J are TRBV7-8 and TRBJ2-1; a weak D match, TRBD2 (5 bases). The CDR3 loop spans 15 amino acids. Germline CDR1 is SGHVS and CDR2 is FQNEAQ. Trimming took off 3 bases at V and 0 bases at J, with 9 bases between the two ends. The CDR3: CASSFGGSSYNEQFF. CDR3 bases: TGTGCCAGCAGCTTTGGTGGGAGCTCCTACAATGAGCAGTTCTTC.

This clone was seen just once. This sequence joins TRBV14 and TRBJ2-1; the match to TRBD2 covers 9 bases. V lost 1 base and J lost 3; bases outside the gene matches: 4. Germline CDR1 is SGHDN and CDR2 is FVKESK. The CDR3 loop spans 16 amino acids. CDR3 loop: CASSQVTSGVYNEQFF. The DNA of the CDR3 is TGTGCCAGCAGCCAAGTGACTAGCGGAGTCTACAATGAGCAGTTCTTC.

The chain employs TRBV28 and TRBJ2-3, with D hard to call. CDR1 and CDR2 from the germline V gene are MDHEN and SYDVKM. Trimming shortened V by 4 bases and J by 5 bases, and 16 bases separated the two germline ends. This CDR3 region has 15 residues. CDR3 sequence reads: CASSSFRNHRDTQYF. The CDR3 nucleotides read TGTGCCAGCAGTTCTTTCCGCAACCACAGAGATACGCAGTATTTT.

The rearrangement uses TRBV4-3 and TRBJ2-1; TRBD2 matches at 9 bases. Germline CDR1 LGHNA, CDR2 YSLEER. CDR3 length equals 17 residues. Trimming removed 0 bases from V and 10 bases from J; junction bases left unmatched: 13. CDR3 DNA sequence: TGCGCCAGCAGCCAAGATGCTAGCGGGATGGCTCGGCAGGAGCAGTTCTTC. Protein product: CASSQDASGMARQEQFF.

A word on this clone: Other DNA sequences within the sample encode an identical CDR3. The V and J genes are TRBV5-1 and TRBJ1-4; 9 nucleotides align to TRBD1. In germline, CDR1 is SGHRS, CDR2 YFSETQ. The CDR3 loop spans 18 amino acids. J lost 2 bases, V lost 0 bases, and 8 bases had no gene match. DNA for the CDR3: TGCGCCAGCAGCTTGGCCGAGGGACAGGGTTTGACTAATGAAAAACTGTTTTTT. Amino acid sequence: CASSLAEGQGLTNEKLFF.

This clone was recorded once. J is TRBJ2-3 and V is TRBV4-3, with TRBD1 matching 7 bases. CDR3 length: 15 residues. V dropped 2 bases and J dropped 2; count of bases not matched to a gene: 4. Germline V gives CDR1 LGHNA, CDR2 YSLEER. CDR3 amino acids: CASSQKGQYTDTQYF. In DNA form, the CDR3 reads TGCGCCAGCAGCCAAAAGGGACAGTACACAGATACGCAGTATTTT.

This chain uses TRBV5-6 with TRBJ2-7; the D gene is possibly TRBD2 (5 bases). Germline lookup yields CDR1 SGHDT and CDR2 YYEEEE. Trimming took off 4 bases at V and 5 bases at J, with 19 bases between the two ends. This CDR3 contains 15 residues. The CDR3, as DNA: TGTGCCAGCAGCGAACACCGGGATAATCACCACGAGCAGTACTTC. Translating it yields CASSEHRDNHHEQYF.

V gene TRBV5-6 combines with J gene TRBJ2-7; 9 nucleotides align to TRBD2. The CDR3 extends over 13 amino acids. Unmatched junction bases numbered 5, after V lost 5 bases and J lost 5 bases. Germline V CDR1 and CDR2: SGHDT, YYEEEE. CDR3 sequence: CASSPSGIDEQYF. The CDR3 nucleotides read TGTGCCAGCAGTCCTAGCGGGATCGACGAGCAGTACTTC.

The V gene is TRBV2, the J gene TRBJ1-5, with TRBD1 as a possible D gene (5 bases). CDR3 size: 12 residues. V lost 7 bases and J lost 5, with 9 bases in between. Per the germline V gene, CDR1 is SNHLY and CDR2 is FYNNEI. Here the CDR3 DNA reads TGTGCCAGCACCCGGGGGGATCAGCCCCAGCATTTT. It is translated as CASTRGDQPQHF.

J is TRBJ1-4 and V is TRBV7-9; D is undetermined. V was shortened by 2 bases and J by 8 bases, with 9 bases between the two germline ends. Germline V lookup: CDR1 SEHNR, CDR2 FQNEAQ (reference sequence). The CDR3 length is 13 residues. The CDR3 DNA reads TGTGCCAGCAGCTTAACGATGGAGGAAAAACTGTTTTTT. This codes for CASSLTMEEKLFF.

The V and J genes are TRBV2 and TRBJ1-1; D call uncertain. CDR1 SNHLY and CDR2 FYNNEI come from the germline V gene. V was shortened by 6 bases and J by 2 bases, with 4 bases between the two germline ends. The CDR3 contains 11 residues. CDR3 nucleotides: TGTGCCAGCAGAACTAACACTGAAGCTTTCTTT. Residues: CASRTNTEAFF.

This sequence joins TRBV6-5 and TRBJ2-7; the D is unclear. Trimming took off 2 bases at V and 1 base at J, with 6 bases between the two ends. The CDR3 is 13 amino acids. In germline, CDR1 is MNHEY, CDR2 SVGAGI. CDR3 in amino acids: CASSYGLSYEQYF. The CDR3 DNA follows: TGTGCCAGCAGTTACGGATTATCCTACGAGCAGTACTTC.

CDR3 loop: CASSSLKGSQTESHGYTF. The CDR3 nucleotides are TGTGCCAGCAGCTCCCTAAAAGGAAGCCAAACGGAGTCTCATGGCTACACCTTC. The rearrangement joins TRBV11-2 to TRBJ1-2; D remains ambiguous. The CDR3 is 18 amino acids. V was cut by 4 bases and J by 6 bases, with 27 bases left in between. Germline-derived CDR1 and CDR2 are SGHAT and FQNNGV.

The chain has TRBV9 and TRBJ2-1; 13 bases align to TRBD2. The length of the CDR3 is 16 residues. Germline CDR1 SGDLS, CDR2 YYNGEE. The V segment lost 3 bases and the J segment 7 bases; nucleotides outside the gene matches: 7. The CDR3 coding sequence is TGTGCCAGCAGCGAGGGGACTAGCGGGATGGGGAATGAGCAGTTCTTC. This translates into CASSEGTSGMGNEQFF.

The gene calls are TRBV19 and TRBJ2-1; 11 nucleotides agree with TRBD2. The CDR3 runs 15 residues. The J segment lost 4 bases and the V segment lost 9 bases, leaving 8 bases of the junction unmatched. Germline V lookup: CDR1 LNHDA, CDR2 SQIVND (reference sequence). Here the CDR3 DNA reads TGTGCCAGCGTACCGACTAGCGGGATTTACAATGAGCAGTTCTTC. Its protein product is CASVPTSGIYNEQFF.